Included here is one T cell receptor beta chain sequence, with context. These data originate in a study of early T cells in non-severe SARS-CoV-2 infection. Across the study: Sequenced material consisted of bulk RNA (from unsorted whole blood), and chains were unpaired.

Using its own MiXCR run on the 5' RACE reads, TCRdb lists one record per CDR3 protein. The profile shows 65,000 to 75,000 distinct CDR3 sequences, about 9.9% of them singletons. The source is an adult who was a healthcare worker with PCR-confirmed SARS-CoV-2 infection or an uninfected control (not recorded which). The specimen was whole blood.

The CDR3 here is CASSVRNSPLHF. The CDR3 DNA follows: TGTGCCAGCAGCGTCCGGAATTCACCCCTCCACTTT. This chain links TRBV9 with TRBJ1-6; no firm D call. The CDR3 runs 12 residues. V was cut by 2 bases and J by 7 bases, with 4 bases left in between. CDR1 and CDR2 from the germline V gene are SGDLS and YYNGEE.